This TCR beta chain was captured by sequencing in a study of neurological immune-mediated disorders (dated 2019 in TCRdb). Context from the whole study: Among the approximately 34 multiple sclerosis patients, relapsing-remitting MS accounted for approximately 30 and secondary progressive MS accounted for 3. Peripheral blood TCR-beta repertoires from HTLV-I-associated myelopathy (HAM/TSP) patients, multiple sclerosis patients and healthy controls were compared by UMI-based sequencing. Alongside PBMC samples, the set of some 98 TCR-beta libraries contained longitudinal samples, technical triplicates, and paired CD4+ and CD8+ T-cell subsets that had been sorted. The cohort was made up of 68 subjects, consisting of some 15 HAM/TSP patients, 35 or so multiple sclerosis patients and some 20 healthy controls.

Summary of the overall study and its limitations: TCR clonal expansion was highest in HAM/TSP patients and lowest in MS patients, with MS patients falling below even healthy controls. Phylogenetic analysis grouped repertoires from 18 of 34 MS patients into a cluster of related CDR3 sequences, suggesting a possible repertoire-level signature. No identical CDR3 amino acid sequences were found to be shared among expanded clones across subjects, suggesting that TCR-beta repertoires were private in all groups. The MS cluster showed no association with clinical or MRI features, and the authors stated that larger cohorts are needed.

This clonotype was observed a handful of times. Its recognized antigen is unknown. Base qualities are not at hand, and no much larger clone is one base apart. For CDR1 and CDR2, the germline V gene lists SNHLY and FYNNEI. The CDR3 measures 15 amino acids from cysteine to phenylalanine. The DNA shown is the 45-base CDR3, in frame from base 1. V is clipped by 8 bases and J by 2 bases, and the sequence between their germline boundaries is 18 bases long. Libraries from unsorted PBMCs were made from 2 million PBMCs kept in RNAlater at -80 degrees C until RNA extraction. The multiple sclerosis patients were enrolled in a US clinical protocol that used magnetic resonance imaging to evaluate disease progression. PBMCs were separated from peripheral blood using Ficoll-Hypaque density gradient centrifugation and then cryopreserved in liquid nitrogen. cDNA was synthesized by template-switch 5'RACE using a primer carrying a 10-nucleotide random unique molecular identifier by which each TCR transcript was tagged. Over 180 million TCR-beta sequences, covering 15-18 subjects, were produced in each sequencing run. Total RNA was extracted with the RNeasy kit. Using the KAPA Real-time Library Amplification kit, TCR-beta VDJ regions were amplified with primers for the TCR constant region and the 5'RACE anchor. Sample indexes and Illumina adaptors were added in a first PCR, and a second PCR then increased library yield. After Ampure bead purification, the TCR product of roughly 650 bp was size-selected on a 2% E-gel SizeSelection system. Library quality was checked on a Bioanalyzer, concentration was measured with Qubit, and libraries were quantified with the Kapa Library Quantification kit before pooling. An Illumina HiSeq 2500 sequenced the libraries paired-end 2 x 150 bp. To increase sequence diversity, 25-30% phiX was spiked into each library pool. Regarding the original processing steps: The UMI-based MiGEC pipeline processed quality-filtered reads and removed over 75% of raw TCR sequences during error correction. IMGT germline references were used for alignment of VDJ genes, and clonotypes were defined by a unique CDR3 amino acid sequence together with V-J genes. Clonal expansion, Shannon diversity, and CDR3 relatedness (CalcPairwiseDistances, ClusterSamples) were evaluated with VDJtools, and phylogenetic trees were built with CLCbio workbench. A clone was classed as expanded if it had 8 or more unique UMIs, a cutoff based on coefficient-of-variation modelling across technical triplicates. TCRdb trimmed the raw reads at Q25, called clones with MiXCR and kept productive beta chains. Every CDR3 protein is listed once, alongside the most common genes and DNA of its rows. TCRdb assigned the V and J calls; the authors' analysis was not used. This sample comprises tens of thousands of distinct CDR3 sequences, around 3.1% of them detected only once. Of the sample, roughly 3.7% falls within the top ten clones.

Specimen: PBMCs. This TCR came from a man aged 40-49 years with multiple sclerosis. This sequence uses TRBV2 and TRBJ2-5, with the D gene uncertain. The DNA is TGTGCCAGCCCACCCCGGGTTGGAACTCAAGAGACCCAGTACTTC. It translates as CASPPRVGTQETQYF.